This T cell receptor beta chain was sequenced during a study of shared clonotypes between healthy human individuals. The CDR3 covers 17 residues. V dropped 4 bases and J dropped 1; count of bases not matched to a gene: 6. Germline CDR1 SGHAT, CDR2 FQNNGV. Using immunoSEQ multiplex PCR, the repertoire was profiled, and TCRdb retains in-frame clones only, with some absent. The data hold roughly 2.4 million clones, with almost 96% observed a single time. This clonotype was sampled from a man younger than 30 in good health. Sample: naive CD4+ T cells sorted from blood. The subset: CD45RA+ positively selected. This chain links TRBV11-2 with TRBJ2-1; TRBD1 agrees at 11 bases. The CDR3 region is CASSSGTGGRSYNEQFF. CDR3 DNA: TGTGCCAGCAGCTCAGGGACAGGGGGGAGGTCCTACAATGAGCAGTTCTTC.